Detailed here is one T cell receptor beta chain. The antigen is not known. Template-switching 5'RACE yielded the TCR cDNA; a universal primer site and UMIs were added in the process. TCRdb reprocessed the 5' RACE reads with MiXCR, giving one entry per CDR3 protein. The sample yields more than 350,000 distinct CDR3 sequences, 11% seen once. The sample originates from a study of T cells after yellow fever vaccination. The study, taken as a whole, reports: CD4 and CD8 compartments shared a small share of clonotypes, likely from convergent recombination.

V was cut by 3 bases and J by 4 bases, with 18 bases left in between. Germline values: CDR1 MDHEN, CDR2 SYDVKM. The CDR3 is made up of 16 amino acids. Sequencing was performed on PBMCs, taken on the day of the first yellow fever vaccination. This receptor was taken from a man younger than 35 who received the YFV17D yellow fever vaccine. V is TRBV28 and J is TRBJ2-5, with a possible D match to TRBD1 (5 bases). Here the CDR3 reads CASSLDWWGGGETQYF. The CDR3 nucleotides are TGTGCCAGCAGTTTGGATTGGTGGGGCGGCGGAGAGACCCAGTACTTC.